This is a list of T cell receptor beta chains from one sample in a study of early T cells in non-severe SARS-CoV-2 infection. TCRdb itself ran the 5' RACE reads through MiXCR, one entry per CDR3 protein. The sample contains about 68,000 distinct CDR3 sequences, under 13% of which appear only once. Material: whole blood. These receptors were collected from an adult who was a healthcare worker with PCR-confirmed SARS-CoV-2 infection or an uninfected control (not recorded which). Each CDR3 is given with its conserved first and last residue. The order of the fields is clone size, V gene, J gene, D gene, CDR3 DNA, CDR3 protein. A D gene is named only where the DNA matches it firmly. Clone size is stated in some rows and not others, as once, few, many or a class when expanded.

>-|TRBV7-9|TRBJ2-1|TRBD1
TGTGCCAGCAGCCGAGGACAGGGGAACTCCAATGAGCAGTTCTTC
CASSRGQGNSNEQFF
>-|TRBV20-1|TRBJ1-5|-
TGCAGTGCTAGTCGACAAGGCCAGCCCCAGCATTTT
CSASRQGQPQHF
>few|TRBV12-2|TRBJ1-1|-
TGTGCAAGTCGCTTAAGTACCTGGGTGAGGAACACTGAAGCTTTCTTT
CASRLSTWVRNTEAFF
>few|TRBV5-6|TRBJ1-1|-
TGTGCCAGCAGCTTGAAGGGAGGAAGCACTGAAGCTTTCTTT
CASSLKGGSTEAFF
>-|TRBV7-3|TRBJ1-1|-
TGTGCCAGCAGCCACGGGGCTTGGACTGAAGCTTTCTTT
CASSHGAWTEAFF
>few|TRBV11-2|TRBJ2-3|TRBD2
TGTGCCAGCAGCCCCGGACTAGTGCTAGATACGCAGTATTTT
CASSPGLVLDTQYF
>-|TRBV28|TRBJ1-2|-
TGTGCCAGCACCCAGAACAGCTATGGCTACACCTTC
CASTQNSYGYTF
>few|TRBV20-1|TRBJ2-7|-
TGCAGTGCTAACTTTGCTCGGGGGTCCGAGCAGTACTTC
CSANFARGSEQYF
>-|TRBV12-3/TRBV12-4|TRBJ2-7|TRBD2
TGTGCCAGCAGTCCGGGGGGAGGTTTGGCCGAGCAGTACTTC
CASSPGGGLAEQYF
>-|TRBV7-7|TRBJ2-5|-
TGTGCCAGCAGCTTATTAGGGTTCCAAGAGACCCAGTACTTC
CASSLLGFQETQYF
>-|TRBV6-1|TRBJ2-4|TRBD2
TGTGCCAGCAGAACTAGAGGGAGGGACATTCAGTACTTC
CASRTRGRDIQYF
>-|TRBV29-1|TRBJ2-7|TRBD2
TGCAGCGTTGAGGGGGGGACCTCCTACGAGCAGTACTTC
CSVEGGTSYEQYF
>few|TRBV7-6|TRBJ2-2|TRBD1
TGTGCCAGCAGCTTAGCGGGACAGACCACCGGGGAGCTGTTTTTT
CASSLAGQTTGELFF
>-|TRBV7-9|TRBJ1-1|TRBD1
TGTGCCAGCAGAGCGGGACAGGGGGTGAACACTGAAGCTTTCTTT
CASRAGQGVNTEAFF
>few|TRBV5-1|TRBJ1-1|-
TGCGCCAGCAGCTTGGTAGGGAAGAACACTGAAGCTTTCTTT
CASSLVGKNTEAFF
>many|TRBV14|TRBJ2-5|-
TGTGCCAGCAGCCGGAGGGGAGAGACCCAGTACTTC
CASSRRGETQYF
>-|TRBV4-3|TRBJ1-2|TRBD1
TGCGCCAGCAGCTCCCACAGGGGGCGAGGCTACACCTTC
CASSSHRGRGYTF
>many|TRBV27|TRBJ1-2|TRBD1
TGTGCCAGCAGTTTTGGACAGGGCTATGGCTACACCTTC
CASSFGQGYGYTF
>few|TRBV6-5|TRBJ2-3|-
TGTGCCAGCAGTGACCGGCCCACAGATACGCAGTATTTT
CASSDRPTDTQYF
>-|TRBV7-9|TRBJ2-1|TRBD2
TGTGCCAGCAGCGTCGGGACTAGATACAATGAGCAGTTCTTC
CASSVGTRYNEQFF
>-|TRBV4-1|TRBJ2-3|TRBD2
TGCGCCAGCAGCCAGACGCCGGGACTAGCGGTAGATACGCAGTATTTT
CASSQTPGLAVDTQYF
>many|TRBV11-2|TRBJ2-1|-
TGTGCCAGCAGCTTTTCCAGGAACAATGAGCAGTTCTTC
CASSFSRNNEQFF
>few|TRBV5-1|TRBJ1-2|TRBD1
TGCGCCAGCAGCTACGACAGGGGGCAAAGTGGCTACACCTTC
CASSYDRGQSGYTF
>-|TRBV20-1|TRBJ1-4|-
TGCAGTGCTCAGAGCGGGCCACCGTTT
CSAQSGPPF
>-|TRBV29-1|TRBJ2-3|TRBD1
TGCAGCTTGCAACCGGGACAGGGAGGAAATACGCAGTATTTT
CSLQPGQGGNTQYF
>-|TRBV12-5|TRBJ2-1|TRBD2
TGTGCTAGTGGAACCCTAGCGGGAGGGAGTGAGCAGTTCTTC
CASGTLAGGSEQFF
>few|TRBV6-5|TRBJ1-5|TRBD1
TGTGCCAGCAGTTACGACAGGGGAAATCAGCCCCAGCATTTT
CASSYDRGNQPQHF
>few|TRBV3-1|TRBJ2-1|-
TGTGCCAGCAGCCAACAGGCCTCCGCGGGACGCGAGTTCTTC
CASSQQASAGREFF
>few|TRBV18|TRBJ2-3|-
TGTGCCAGCTCTGGGATTGAGCATCAAGATACGCAGTATTTT
CASSGIEHQDTQYF
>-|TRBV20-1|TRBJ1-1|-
TGCAGTGCTAGGCAGGCAGCAGGGTCATCTGAAGCTTTCTTT
CSARQAAGSSEAFF
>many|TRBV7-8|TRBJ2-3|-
TGTGCCAGCAGCCTGCAAACAGATACGCAGTATTTT
CASSLQTDTQYF
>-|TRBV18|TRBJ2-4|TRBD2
TGTGCCAGCTCACCGAGGACTAGCGTAGCCAAAAACATTCAGTACTTC
CASSPRTSVAKNIQYF
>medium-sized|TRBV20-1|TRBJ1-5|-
TGCAGTGCTGGCCCTGGGAGGAATCAGCCCCAGCATTTT
CSAGPGRNQPQHF
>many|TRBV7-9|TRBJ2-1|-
TGTGCCAGCAGCTTAGCGCACCGGGAGCACAATGAGCAGTTCTTC
CASSLAHREHNEQFF
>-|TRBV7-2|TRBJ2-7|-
TGTGCCAGCAGCTCCAAGGGCTGGCCCTACGAGCAGTACTTC
CASSSKGWPYEQYF
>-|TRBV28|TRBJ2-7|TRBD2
TGTGCCAGCTTGGGACTAGCGGTCTCCTACGAGCAGTACTTC
CASLGLAVSYEQYF
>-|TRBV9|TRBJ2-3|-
TGTGCCAGCAGCGCCTATCGGACGGCCAGCGCAGATACGCAGTATTTT
CASSAYRTASADTQYF
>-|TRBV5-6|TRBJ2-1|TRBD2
TGTGCCAGCAGCCCCGGGACTAGCGGCGGGTTGGAGCAGTTCTTC
CASSPGTSGGLEQFF
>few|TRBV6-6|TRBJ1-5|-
TGTGCCAGCAGCAAGTGGCAGGACCGTTATAGCAATCAGCCCCAGCATTTT
CASSKWQDRYSNQPQHF
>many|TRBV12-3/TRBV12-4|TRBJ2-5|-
TGTGCCAGCAGTCCAGAAGAGACCCAGTACTTC
CASSPEETQYF
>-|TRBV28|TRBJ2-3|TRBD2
TGTGCCAGCACGACTAGCGGCACAGATACGCAGTATTTT
CASTTSGTDTQYF
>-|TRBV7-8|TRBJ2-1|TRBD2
TGTGCCAGCAGCTTGACTAGCGGGTTATACAATGAGCAGTTCTTC
CASSLTSGLYNEQFF
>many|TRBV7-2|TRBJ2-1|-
TGTGCCAGCAGCTCAAGGGGGTGGACGCGAGGTGAGCAGTTCTTC
CASSSRGWTRGEQFF
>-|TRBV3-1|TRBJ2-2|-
TGTGCCAGCAGCGAGAGCACCGGGGAGCTGTTTTTT
CASSESTGELFF
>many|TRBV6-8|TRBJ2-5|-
TGTGCCAGCAGTCGAGCAGCAGTACAAGAGACCCAGTACTTC
CASSRAAVQETQYF
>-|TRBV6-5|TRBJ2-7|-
TGTGCCAGCAGTTGGTACAGTAACTACGAGCAGTACTTC
CASSWYSNYEQYF
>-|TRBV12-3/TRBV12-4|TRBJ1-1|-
TGTGCCAGCAGTTTGGGGGCAGCGGCTTTCTTT
CASSLGAAAFF
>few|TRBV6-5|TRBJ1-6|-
TGTGCCAGCAGTATCAGGGGAAGTGGGCCAAATTCACCCCTCCACTTT
CASSIRGSGPNSPLHF
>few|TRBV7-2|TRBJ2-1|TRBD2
TGTGCCAGCAGCTTTTCCGGCTCTAGCGGGAATAGCGCTTTC
CASSFSGSSGNSAF
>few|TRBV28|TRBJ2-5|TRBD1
TGTGCCAGCTCCCCCTCGGACAGGGCCTCCGAGACCCAGTACTTC
CASSPSDRASETQYF
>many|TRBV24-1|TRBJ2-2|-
TGTGCCACCATTTCTTACACCGGGGAGCTGTTTTTT
CATISYTGELFF
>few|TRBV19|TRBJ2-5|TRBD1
TGTGCCAGTAGTATTGGGACAGCCAAAGAGACCCAGTACTTC
CASSIGTAKETQYF
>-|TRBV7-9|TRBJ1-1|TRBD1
TGTGCCAGCAGCTTGGGGACAGAACAAGCTTTCTTT
CASSLGTEQAFF
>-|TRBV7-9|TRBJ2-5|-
TGTGCCAGCAGCTTTTCCCCTAACCCCGGCTGGGGTAAGACCCAGTACTTC
CASSFSPNPGWGKTQYF
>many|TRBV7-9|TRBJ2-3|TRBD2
TGTGCCAGCAGCCTAGCGGCCACAGATACGCAGTATTTT
CASSLAATDTQYF
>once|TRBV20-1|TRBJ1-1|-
TGCAGTGCTAGGGTCTATTCGGCTGAAGCTTTCTTT
CSARVYSAEAFF